The rows below give T cell receptor beta chains drawn from one sample of a study of Ad26.COV2.S vaccination and SARS-CoV-2 variants. The protocol was immunoSEQ multiplex PCR, while the TCRdb copy is restricted to in-frame clones and leaves out a portion. The sample includes around 450,000 clones, around 90% of them seen just once. The starting material was peripheral blood, obtained in a trial of Ad26.COV2.S vaccine versus placebo. These receptors all come from a person aged 18-60 years who received the Ad26.COV2.S COVID-19 vaccine or a placebo. The CDR3 runs from the conserved cysteine through the conserved F or W. D genes are given only for firm matches. Clone size is shown for a subset of rows, as once, few, many or a class of expanded clone.

J gene,V gene,D gene,clone size,CDR3 protein,CDR3 DNA
TRBJ2-7,TRBV7-6,TRBD1,-,CASSLGVRTGAYEQYF,TGTGCCAGCAGCTTAGGGGTAAGGACAGGGGCCTACGAGCAGTACTTC
TRBJ2-7,TRBV5-4,TRBD1,once,CASSSPGPRGHYEQYF,TGTGCCAGCAGCTCGCCTGGACCTAGGGGGCACTACGAGCAGTACTTC
TRBJ2-5,TRBV29-1,-,-,CSVIFRGPQETQYF,TGCAGCGTCATTTTCCGGGGCCCCCAAGAGACCCAGTACTTC
TRBJ1-5,TRBV6-5,-,-,CASSSALGGNQPQHF,TGTGCCAGCAGTAGCGCCCTCGGAGGCAATCAGCCCCAGCATTTT
TRBJ1-4,TRBV10-3,-,-,CAISGGGELFF,TGTGCCATCAGTGGGGGCGGAGAACTGTTTTTT
TRBJ2-3,TRBV6-5,TRBD1,few,CASSSTGGGTDTQYF,TGTGCCAGCAGTTCCACAGGGGGCGGCACAGATACGCAGTATTTT
TRBJ2-3,TRBV7-2,-,-,CASSLVYDLPDTQYF,TGTGCCAGCAGCTTAGTCTACGATCTCCCCGATACGCAGTATTTT
TRBJ2-4,TRBV7-9,TRBD1,-,CASSFDRVGDIQYF,TGTGCCAGCAGCTTTGACAGGGTGGGGGACATTCAGTACTTC
TRBJ1-5,TRBV4-1,-,-,CASSQEGYSNQPQHF,TGCGCCAGCAGCCAAGAAGGCTATAGCAATCAGCCCCAGCATTTT
TRBJ1-4,TRBV21-1,-,-,CASIIWDRKMRATNEKLFF,TGTGCCAGCATCATTTGGGACAGGAAAATGCGTGCAACTAATGAAAAACTGTTTTTT
TRBJ1-1,TRBV11-3,-,once,CASSLDGSGTAQIMNTEAFF,TGTGCCAGCAGCTTAGATGGTTCGGGGACCGCACAAATAATGAACACTGAAGCTTTCTTT
TRBJ2-3,TRBV4-3,TRBD1,-,CASSLGTGGADTQYF,TGCGCCAGCAGCCTGGGGACAGGGGGCGCAGATACGCAGTATTTT
TRBJ2-1,TRBV27,TRBD2,-,CASSFVRELWSEQFF,TGTGCCAGCAGTTTCGTGCGGGAGTTGTGGAGTGAGCAGTTCTTC
TRBJ2-1,TRBV21-1,-,-,CASSKSGASGKSYNEQFF,TGTGCCAGCAGCAAATCTGGGGCTAGCGGTAAGTCCTACAATGAGCAGTTCTTC
TRBJ2-3,TRBV28,TRBD2,-,CASSLGSGRTDTQYF,TGTGCCAGCAGTTTGGGGAGCGGGAGGACAGATACGCAGTATTTT
TRBJ2-3,TRBV9,-,-,CASSLSQGGSWVDTQYF,TGTGCCAGCAGCCTCTCACAGGGGGGGAGTTGGGTAGATACGCAGTATTTT
TRBJ1-1,TRBV4-2,-,-,CASSQSTSLNTEAFF,TGTGCCAGCAGCCAAAGTACTAGTTTGAACACTGAAGCTTTCTTT
TRBJ2-3,TRBV24-1,-,once,CATSDLEGGYSTDTQYF,TGTGCCACCAGTGATCTTGAGGGGGGGTATAGCACAGATACGCAGTATTTT
TRBJ2-3,TRBV5-6,-,once,CASSLEAGGETDTQYF,TGTGCCAGCAGCTTGGAGGCAGGGGGGGAGACAGATACGCAGTATTTT
TRBJ2-2,TRBV7-7,TRBD2,-,CASSLVAGGTGELFF,TGTGCCAGCAGCTTAGTAGCGGGAGGCACCGGGGAGCTGTTTTTT
TRBJ2-7,TRBV3-1/TRBV3-2,-,-,CASSQGLETYEQYF,TGTGCCAGCAGCCAAGGTCTGGAAACCTACGAGCAGTACTTC
TRBJ1-2,TRBV4-3,-,once,CASSQVSSVYGYTF,TGCGCCAGCAGCCAAGTATCGTCCGTCTATGGCTACACCTTC
TRBJ2-5,TRBV3-1/TRBV3-2,-,-,CANQETQYF,TGTGCCAACCAAGAGACCCAGTACTTC
TRBJ1-1,TRBV30,-,-,CAWEEGDSSEAFF,TGTGCCTGGGAAGAAGGGGATTCGAGTGAAGCTTTCTTT
TRBJ2-1,TRBV7-9,TRBD2,-,CASRPRLAGVHEQFF,TGTGCCAGCAGACCCCGACTAGCGGGAGTACATGAGCAGTTCTTC
TRBJ1-1,TRBV3-1/TRBV3-2,-,-,CASSPRRGATGTEAFF,TGTGCCAGCAGCCCCCGGAGGGGGGCGACGGGCACTGAAGCTTTCTTT
TRBJ1-1,TRBV19,-,-,CASSMQGNTEAFF,TGTGCCAGTAGTATGCAGGGGAACACTGAAGCTTTCTTT
TRBJ1-1,TRBV30,-,-,CAWDQDRTNTEAFF,TGTGCCTGGGACCAGGACAGAACAAACACTGAAGCTTTCTTT
TRBJ1-1,TRBV28,-,-,CATTLNTEAFF,TGTGCCACCACATTGAACACTGAAGCTTTCTTT
TRBJ1-1,TRBV10-3,-,-,CAISEGGGTEAFF,TGTGCCATCAGTGAGGGGGGCGGCACTGAAGCTTTCTTT
TRBJ2-3,TRBV7-2,TRBD2,once,CASSLVAGGVGTDTQYF,TGTGCCAGCAGCTTAGTAGCGGGAGGGGTAGGCACAGATACGCAGTATTTT
TRBJ2-7,TRBV11-2,TRBD2,-,CASSFHLAGDDNEQYF,TGTGCCAGCAGCTTTCACCTAGCGGGAGATGACAACGAGCAGTACTTC
TRBJ1-2,TRBV4-1,TRBD1,-,CASSQQIWTGTLYGYTF,TGCGCCAGCAGCCAACAGATTTGGACAGGGACCCTCTATGGCTACACCTTC
TRBJ2-7,TRBV28,-,-,CASIRGSNLPYEQYF,TGTGCCAGCATAAGGGGTTCCAATCTTCCCTACGAGCAGTACTTC
TRBJ2-5,TRBV7-9,-,-,CASSSPSVSEKHRETQYF,TGTGCCAGCAGCTCCCCCTCAGTTAGCGAGAAGCATAGAGAGACCCAGTACTTC
TRBJ2-1,TRBV9,-,-,CASSPPDNEQFF,TGTGCCAGCAGTCCCCCTGATAATGAGCAGTTCTTC
TRBJ2-7,TRBV6-1,-,-,CASSEIVFPQNEQYF,TGTGCCAGCAGTGAAATAGTCTTCCCCCAAAACGAGCAGTACTTC
TRBJ2-1,TRBV20-1,TRBD2,-,CSARLAAEQFF,TGCAGTGCTAGACTAGCGGCAGAGCAGTTCTTC
TRBJ1-2,TRBV5-1,TRBD1,once,CASSPQGDYGYTF,TGCGCCAGCAGCCCACAGGGGGACTATGGCTACACCTTC
TRBJ2-1,TRBV3-1/TRBV3-2,TRBD2,-,CASSQGPSGRRGNEQFF,TGTGCCAGCAGCCAAGGGCCTAGCGGGAGGCGGGGCAATGAGCAGTTCTTC
TRBJ2-7,TRBV5-4,-,once,CASSPTLASFYEQYF,TGTGCCAGCAGCCCGACGCTAGCGAGCTTTTACGAGCAGTACTTC
TRBJ2-1,TRBV10-2,TRBD1,once,CASGWTGYEQFF,TGCGCCAGCGGTTGGACAGGGTATGAGCAGTTCTTC
TRBJ2-2,TRBV27,-,-,CASSSLRTGLVTGELFF,TGTGCCAGCAGTTCCCTTCGGACTGGGCTTGTCACCGGGGAGCTGTTTTTT
TRBJ1-2,TRBV21-1,-,-,CASSKARGDYGYTF,TGTGCCAGCAGCAAAGCACGGGGAGATTATGGCTACACCTTC
TRBJ1-5,TRBV27,-,-,CASSLFGSGVGQPQHF,TGTGCCAGCAGTTTATTTGGTTCAGGGGTGGGGCAGCCCCAGCATTTT
TRBJ2-3,TRBV4-2,TRBD2,once,CASSQEGLADTDTQYF,TGTGCCAGCAGCCAAGAAGGGCTAGCGGACACAGATACGCAGTATTTT
TRBJ2-7,TRBV12-5,TRBD2,-,CASASIQRGSYEQYF,TGTGCTAGTGCTTCGATCCAGCGGGGCTCCTACGAGCAGTACTTC
TRBJ2-7,TRBV5-1,-,once,CASSLAGEQYF,TGCGCCAGCAGCTTGGCCGGCGAGCAGTACTTC